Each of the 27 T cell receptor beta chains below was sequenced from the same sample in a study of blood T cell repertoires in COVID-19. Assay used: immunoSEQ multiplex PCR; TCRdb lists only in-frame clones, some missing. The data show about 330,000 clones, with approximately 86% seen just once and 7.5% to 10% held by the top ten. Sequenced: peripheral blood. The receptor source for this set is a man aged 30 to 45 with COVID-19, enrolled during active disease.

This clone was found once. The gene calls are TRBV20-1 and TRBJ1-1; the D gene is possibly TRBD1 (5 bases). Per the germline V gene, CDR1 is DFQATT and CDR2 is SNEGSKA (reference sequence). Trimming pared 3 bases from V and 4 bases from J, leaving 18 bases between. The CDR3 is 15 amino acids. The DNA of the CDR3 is TGCAGTGCTAGTGACCCGGTGCAGGGAGGCACTGAAGCTTTCTTT. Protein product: CSASDPVQGGTEAFF.

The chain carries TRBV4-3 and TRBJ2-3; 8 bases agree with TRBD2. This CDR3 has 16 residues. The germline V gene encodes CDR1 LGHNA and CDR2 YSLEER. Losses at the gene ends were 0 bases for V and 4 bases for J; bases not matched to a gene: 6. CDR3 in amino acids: CASSQDLTTSADTQYF. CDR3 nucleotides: TGCGCCAGCAGCCAAGATCTTACGACTAGCGCAGATACGCAGTATTTT.

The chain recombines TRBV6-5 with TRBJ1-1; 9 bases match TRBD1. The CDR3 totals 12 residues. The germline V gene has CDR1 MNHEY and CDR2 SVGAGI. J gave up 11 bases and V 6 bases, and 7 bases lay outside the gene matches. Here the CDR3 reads CASSTGGFVAFF. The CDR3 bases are TGTGCCAGCAGCACAGGGGGCTTTGTGGCTTTCTTT.

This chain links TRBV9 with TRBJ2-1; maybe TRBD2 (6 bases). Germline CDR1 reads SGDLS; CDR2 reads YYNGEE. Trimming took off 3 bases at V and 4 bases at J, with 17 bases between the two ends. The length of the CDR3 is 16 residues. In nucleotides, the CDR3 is TGTGCCAGCAGCGCCTACGGAGGGTTAGGGTACAATGAGCAGTTCTTC. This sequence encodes CASSAYGGLGYNEQFF.

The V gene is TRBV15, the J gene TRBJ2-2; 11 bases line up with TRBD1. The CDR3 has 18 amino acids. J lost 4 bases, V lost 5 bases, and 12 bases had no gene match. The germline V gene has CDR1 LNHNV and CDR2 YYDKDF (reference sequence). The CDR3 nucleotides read TGTGCCACCAGCTTCCGGTACCCGGGACAGGGGGTCACCGGGGAGCTGTTTTTT. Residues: CATSFRYPGQGVTGELFF.

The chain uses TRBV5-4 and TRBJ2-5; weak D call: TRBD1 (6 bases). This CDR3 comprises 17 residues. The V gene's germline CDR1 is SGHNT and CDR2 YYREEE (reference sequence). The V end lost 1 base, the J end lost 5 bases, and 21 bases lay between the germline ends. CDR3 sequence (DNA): TGTGCCAGCAGCTTGAGCTCTCTGGCAGGGGAAGGCGAGACCCAGTACTTC. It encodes CASSLSSLAGEGETQYF.

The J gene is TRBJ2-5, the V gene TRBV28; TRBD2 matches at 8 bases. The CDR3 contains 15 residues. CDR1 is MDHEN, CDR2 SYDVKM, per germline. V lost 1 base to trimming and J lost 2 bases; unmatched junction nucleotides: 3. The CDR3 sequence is CASSLSGGGQETQYF. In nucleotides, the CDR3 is TGTGCCAGCAGTTTATCCGGGGGGGGGCAAGAGACCCAGTACTTC.

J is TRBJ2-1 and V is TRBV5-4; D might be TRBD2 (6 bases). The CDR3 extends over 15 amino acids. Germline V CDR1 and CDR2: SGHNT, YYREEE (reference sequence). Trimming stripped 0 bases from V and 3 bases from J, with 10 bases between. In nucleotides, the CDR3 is TGTGCCAGCAGCTTGGGGCGGGGAAACTACAATGAGCAGTTCTTC. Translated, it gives CASSLGRGNYNEQFF.

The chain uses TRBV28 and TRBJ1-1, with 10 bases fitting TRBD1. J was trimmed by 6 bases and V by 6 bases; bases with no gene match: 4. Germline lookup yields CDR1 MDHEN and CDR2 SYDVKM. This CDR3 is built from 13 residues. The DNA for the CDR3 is TGTGCCAGCAGGGGACAGGGGAGGTCTGAAGCTTTCTTT. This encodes CASRGQGRSEAFF. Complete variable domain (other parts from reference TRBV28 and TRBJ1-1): DVKVTQSSRYLVKRTGEKVFLECVQDMDHENMFWYRQDPGLGLRLIYFSYDVKMKEKGDIPEGYSVSREKKERFSLILESASTNQTSMYLCASRGQGRSEAFFGQGTRLTVV.

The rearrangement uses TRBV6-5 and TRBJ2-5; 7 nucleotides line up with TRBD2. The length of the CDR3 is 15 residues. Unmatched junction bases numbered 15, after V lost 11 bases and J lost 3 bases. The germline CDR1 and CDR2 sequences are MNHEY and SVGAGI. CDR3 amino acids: CAAKYGASGKETQYF. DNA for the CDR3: TGTGCCGCCAAATACGGGGCTAGCGGAAAAGAGACCCAGTACTTC.

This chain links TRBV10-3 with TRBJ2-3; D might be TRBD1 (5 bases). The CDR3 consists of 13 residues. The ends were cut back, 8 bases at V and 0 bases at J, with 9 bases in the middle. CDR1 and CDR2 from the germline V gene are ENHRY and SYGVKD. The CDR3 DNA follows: TGTGCCATCGACAGCCCTAGCACAGATACGCAGTATTTT. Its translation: CAIDSPSTDTQYF.

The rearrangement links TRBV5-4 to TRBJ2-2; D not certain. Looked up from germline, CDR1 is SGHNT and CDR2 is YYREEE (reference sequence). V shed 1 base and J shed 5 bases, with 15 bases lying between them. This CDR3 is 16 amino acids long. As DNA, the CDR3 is TGTGCCAGCAGCTTGTATCCCACCCTCCAGACCGGGGAGCTGTTTTTT. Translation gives CASSLYPTLQTGELFF. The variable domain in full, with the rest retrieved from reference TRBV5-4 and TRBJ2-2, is ETGVTQSPTHLIKTRGQQVTLRCSSQSGHNTVSWYQQALGQGPQFIFQYYREEENGRGNFPPRFSGLQFPNYSSELNVNALELDDSALYLCASSLYPTLQTGELFFGEGSRLTVL.

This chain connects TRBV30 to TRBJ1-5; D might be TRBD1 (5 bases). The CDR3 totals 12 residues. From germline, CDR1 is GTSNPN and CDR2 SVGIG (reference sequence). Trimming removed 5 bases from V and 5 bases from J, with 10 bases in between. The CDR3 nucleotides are TGTGCCTGGGCAGCGGGGGATCAGCCCCAGCATTTT. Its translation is CAWAAGDQPQHF.

The CDR3 region is CASNPGGSKLAFF. The DNA of the CDR3 is TGTGCCAGCAACCCAGGGGGGTCTAAGCTTGCTTTCTTT. The V and J genes are TRBV6-5 and TRBJ1-1; 7 bases are shared with TRBD1. The CDR3 sequence is 13 residues long. Per germline, CDR1 MNHEY and CDR2 SVGAGI. Losses at the gene ends were 7 bases for V and 11 bases for J; bases not matched to a gene: 13.

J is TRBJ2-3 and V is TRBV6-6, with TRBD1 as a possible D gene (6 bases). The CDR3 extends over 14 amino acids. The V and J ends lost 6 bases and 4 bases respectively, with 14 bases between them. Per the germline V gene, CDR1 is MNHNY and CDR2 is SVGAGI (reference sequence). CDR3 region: CASRTTGTPDTQYF. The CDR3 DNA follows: TGTGCCAGCAGAACAACCGGGACACCAGATACGCAGTATTTT.

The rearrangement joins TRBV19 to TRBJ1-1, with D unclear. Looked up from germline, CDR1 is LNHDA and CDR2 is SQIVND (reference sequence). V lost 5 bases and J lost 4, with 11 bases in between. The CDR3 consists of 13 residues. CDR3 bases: TGTGCCAGTAGTGTGAGACGGGGCACTGAAGCTTTCTTT. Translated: CASSVRRGTEAFF.

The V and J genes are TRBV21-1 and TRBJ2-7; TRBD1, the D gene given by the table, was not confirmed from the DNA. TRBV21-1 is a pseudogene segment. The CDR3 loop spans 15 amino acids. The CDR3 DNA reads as TGTGCCAGCAGCCTTCGGACAAGTGTCTCCTACGAGCAGTACTTC. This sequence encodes CASSLRTSVSYEQYF.

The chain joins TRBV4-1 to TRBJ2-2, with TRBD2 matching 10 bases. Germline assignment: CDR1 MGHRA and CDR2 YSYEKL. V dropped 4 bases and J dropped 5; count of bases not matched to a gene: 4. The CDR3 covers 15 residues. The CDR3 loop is CASSPSGGGTGELFF. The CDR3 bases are TGCGCCAGCAGCCCTAGCGGGGGCGGGACCGGGGAGCTGTTTTTT.

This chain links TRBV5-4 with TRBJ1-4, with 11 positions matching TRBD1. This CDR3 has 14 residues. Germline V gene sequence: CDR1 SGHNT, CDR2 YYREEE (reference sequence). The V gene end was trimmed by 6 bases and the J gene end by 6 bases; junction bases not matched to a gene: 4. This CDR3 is CASTRDRGDEKLFF. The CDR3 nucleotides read TGTGCCAGCACCCGGGACAGGGGGGATGAAAAACTGTTTTTT. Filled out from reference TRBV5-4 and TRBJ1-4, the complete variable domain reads ETGVTQSPTHLIKTRGQQVTLRCSSQSGHNTVSWYQQALGQGPQFIFQYYREEENGRGNFPPRFSGLQFPNYSSELNVNALELDDSALYLCASTRDRGDEKLFFGSGTQLSVL.

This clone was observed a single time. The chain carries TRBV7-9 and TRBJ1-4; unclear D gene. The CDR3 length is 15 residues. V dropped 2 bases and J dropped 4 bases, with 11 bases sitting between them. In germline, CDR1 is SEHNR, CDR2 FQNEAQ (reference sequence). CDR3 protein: CASSLNAGNNEKLFF. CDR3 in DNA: TGTGCCAGCAGCTTAAATGCAGGAAATAATGAAAAACTGTTTTTT.

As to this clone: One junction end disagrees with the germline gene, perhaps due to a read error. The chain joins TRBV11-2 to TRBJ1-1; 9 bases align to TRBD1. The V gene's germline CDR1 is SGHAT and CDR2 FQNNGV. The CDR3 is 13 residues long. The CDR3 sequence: CASSLVGGTGLPF. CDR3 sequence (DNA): TGTGCCAGCAGCTTAGTAGGGGGGACAGGGCTTCCCTTT.

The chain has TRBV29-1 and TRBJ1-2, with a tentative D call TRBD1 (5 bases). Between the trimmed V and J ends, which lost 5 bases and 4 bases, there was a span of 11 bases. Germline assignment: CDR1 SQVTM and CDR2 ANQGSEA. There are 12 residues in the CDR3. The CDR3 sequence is CSVSDRGYGYTF. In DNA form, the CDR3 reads TGCAGCGTTTCCGACAGAGGCTATGGCTACACCTTC.

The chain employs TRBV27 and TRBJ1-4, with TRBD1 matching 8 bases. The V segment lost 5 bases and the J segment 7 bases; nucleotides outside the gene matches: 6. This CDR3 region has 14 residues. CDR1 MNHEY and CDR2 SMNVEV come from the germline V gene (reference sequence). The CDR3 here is CASSVGQGPEKLFF. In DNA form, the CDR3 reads TGTGCCAGCAGTGTCGGACAGGGACCTGAAAAACTGTTTTTT.

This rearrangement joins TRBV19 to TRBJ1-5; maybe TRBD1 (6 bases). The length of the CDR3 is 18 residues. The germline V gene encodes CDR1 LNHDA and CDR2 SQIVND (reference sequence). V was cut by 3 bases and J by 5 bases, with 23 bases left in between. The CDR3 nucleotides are TGTGCCAGTAGTATTGAGGGGGGGGCACCGAAGGGCTATCAGCCCCAGCATTTT. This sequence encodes CASSIEGGAPKGYQPQHF. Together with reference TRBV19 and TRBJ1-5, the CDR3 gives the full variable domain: DGGITQSPKYLFRKEGQNVTLSCEQNLNHDAMYWYRQDPGQGLRLIYYSQIVNDFQKGDIAEGYSVSREKKESFPLTVTSAQKNPTAFYLCASSIEGGAPKGYQPQHFGDGTRLSIL.

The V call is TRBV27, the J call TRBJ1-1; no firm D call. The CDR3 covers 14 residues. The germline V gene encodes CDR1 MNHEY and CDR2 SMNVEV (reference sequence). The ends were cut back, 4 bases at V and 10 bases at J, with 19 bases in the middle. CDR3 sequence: CASSSPGRGGGAFF. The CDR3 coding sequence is TGTGCCAGCAGTTCCCCGGGCCGGGGAGGAGGAGCTTTCTTT.

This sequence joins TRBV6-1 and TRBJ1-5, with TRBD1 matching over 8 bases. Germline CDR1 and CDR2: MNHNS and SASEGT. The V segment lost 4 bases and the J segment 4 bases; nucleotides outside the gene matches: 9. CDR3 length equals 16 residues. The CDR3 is CASSGSAGGSNQPQHF. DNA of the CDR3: TGTGCCAGCAGTGGGTCGGCAGGGGGCAGTAATCAGCCCCAGCATTTT.

DNA of the CDR3: TGTGCCAGCGAGAGTTTCTCCTACAATGAGCAGTTCTTC. This translates into CASESFSYNEQFF. V is TRBV11-1 and J is TRBJ2-1; D is uncertain. The V gene's germline CDR1 is SGHAT and CDR2 FQDESV (reference sequence). Deletions cut 8 bases from V and 0 bases from J, with 8 bases between. This CDR3 spans 13 amino acids.